This note documents a single T cell receptor (beta chain) sequence. The antigen remains undetermined. Germline V CDR1 and CDR2: KGHSH, LQKENI. Trimming stripped 4 bases from V and 0 bases from J, with 10 bases between. The CDR3 sequence is 15 residues long. These data come from a study of cytomegalovirus exposure and HLA in healthy donors. PCR primers comprised 60 Vbeta and 13 Jbeta primers. Libraries were prepared by immunoSEQ multiplex PCR; TCRdb keeps only in-frame clonotypes and omits some of them. The repertoire has 150,000 to 200,000 clones, 81% of them found once; the top ten carry 1.5% to 2%. Study conclusions and caveats: When a later analysis compared HLA-associated TCR beta chains with equally common others, the HLA-associated chains turned out to be more clonally expanded and to have lower generation probabilities. A later analysis by the authors found several of the most significant clusters apparently linked to common viral pathogens.

The sample consisted of PBMCs. This chain joins TRBV18 and TRBJ1-5, with D perhaps TRBD1 (6 bases). The clonotype comes from a man between 18 and 29 years old in good health and CMV-seronegative. The CDR3 is CASSLGQYSNQPQHF. The CDR3 DNA sequence: TGTGCCAGCTCACTTGGACAGTATAGCAATCAGCCCCAGCATTTT.